The clone carrying this T cell receptor beta chain has more than one count but fewer than ten. Compared with germline, one end of the junction differs, possibly owing to a read error. This entry belongs to a study of regulatory T cells in long-lasting Graves disease. The germline gives CDR1 ENHRY, CDR2 SYGVKD. This CDR3 has 20 amino acids. This sample's time point: newly diagnosed GD, antithyroid drugs for less than 3 months. Making the TCR library involved RNA that had been extracted from PBMCs. The TCR beta library used iRepertoire HTBI primers with Arm-PCR amplification of CDR3. Each CDR3 protein is one row after TCRdb ran MiXCR on the multiplex PCR reads. This sample has approximately 490,000 distinct CDR3 sequences, with around 15% found just once. The sample also formed part of further work on T cells in Graves' hyperthyroidism and ophthalmopathy.

The sample here was peripheral blood mononuclear cells (PBMCs), taken at new diagnosis, from a patient treated with antithyroid drugs. V gene TRBV10-3 combines with J gene TRBJ1-4; 7 bases are a match to TRBD1. This clonotype was obtained from a man between 35 and 55 years old with Graves disease. CDR3 region: CAISEVQVEWKGATNEKPFF. The CDR3 nucleotides read TGTGCCATCAGTGAGGTCCAAGTCGAATGGAAGGGGGCAACTAATGAAAAACCGTTTTTT.